The clone carrying this TCR beta chain was observed at least ten times. TCRdb re-called the PCR reads with MiXCR, one entry per CDR3 protein. Of 20,000 to 30,000 distinct CDR3 sequences detected, about two fifths appear once; the ten largest clones hold about a quarter. This sample is drawn from a study of tumor-infiltrating lymphocytes in oesophageal squamous cell carcinoma. The V gene lost 4 bases and the J gene lost 2 bases, with 15 bases spanning the gap. Germline V gene data show CDR1 as MNHEY and CDR2 as SMNVEV (reference sequence). CDR3 length equals 15 residues. This clonotype originated in a male donor with esophageal squamous cell carcinoma. The source material was esophageal tumor tissue. V usage is TRBV27 and J usage is TRBJ2-7; a weak D match, TRBD1 (6 bases). This chain's CDR3 is CASSSPGTRTYEQYF. The CDR3 DNA is TGTGCCAGCAGTTCCCCCGGGACACGTACCTACGAGCAGTACTTC.